The source of this T cell receptor (beta chain) is a study of cytomegalovirus exposure and HLA in healthy donors. With respect to this clone: Its antigen is currently unknown.

The study ran its PCR with 60 Vbeta and 13 Jbeta primers. TCRdb keeps only in-frame clones here, not all; method: immunoSEQ multiplex PCR. The sample lists fewer than 80,000 clones; roughly 75% were seen once. General study points: Researchers reported that three CMV-associated chains were confirmed in vitro as CMV antigen-specific.

The V gene lost 5 bases and the J gene lost 0 bases, with 14 bases spanning the gap. Germline CDR1 is SGHVT and CDR2 is SQSDAQ. This CDR3 is built from 16 residues. This sequence originates from a woman aged 40 to 55 in good health and CMV-seropositive. Sequencing was carried out using PBMCs. V and J are TRBV7-4 and TRBJ1-3, with D uncertain. The CDR3 sequence: CASSTEKSYSGNTIYF. CDR3 coding DNA: TGTGCCAGCAGCACAGAGAAAAGCTACTCTGGAAACACCATATATTTT. The whole variable domain, filled in from reference TRBV7-4 and TRBJ1-3, reads GAGVSQSPRYKVAKRGRDVALRCDSISGHVTLYWYRQTLGQGSEVLTYSQSDAQRDKSGRPSGRFSAERPERSVSTLKIQRTEQGDSAVYLCASSTEKSYSGNTIYFGEGSWLTVV.